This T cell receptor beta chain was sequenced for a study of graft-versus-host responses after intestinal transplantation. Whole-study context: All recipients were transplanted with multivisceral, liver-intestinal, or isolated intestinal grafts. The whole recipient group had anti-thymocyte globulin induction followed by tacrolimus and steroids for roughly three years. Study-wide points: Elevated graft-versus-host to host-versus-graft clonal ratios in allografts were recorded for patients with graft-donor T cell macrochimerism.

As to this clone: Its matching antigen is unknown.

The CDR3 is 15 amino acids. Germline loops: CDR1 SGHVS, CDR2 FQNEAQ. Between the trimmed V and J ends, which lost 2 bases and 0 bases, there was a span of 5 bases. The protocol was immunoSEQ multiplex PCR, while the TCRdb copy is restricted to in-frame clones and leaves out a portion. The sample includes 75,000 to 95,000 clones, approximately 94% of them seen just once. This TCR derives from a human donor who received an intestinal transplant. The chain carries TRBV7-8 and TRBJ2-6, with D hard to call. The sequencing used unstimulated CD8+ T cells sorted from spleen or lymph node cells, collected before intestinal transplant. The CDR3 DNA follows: TGTGCCAGCAGCTTAACTTCCTCTGGGGCCAACGTCCTGACTTTC. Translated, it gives CASSLTSSGANVLTF.